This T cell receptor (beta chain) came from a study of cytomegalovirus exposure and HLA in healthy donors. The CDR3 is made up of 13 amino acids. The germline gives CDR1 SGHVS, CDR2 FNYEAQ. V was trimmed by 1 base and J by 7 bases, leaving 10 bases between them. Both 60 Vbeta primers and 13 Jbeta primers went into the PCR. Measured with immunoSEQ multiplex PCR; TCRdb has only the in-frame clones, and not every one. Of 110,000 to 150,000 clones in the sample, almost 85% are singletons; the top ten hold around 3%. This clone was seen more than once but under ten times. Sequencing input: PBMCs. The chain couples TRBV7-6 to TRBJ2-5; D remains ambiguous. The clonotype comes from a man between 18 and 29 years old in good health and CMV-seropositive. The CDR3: CASSLVRGGTQYF. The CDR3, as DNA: TGTGCCAGCAGCTTAGTGCGAGGCGGGACCCAGTACTTC.